Included here is one TCR beta chain sequence, with context. The protocol was immunoSEQ multiplex PCR, while the TCRdb copy is restricted to in-frame clones and leaves out a portion. The table shows some 75,000 clones, with roughly 90% occurring only once. The CDR3 contains 13 residues. Germline CDR1 and CDR2: SEHNR and FQNEAQ (reference sequence). V lost 5 bases to trimming and J lost 5 bases, with 13 bases between them. The data belong to a study of blood T cell repertoires in COVID-19. At the level of the study: Specimens from acute and convalescent COVID-19 originated in the United States, Italy and Spain.

J is TRBJ2-7 and V is TRBV7-9; D is perhaps TRBD2 (7 bases). The source is a man aged 65-85 years with active or convalescent COVID-19. Sequencing was done on a sample of peripheral blood. In nucleotides, the CDR3 is TGTGCCAGCAGCCCCCCGGGGGGCGACGAGCAGTACTTC. Residues: CASSPPGGDEQYF.